This T cell receptor beta chain was sequenced in a study of T-cell reconstitution after alpha-beta-depleted transplantation in children. The V and J ends lost 3 bases and 4 bases, in that order; junction bases with no gene match: 9. Germline V gene lookup returns CDR1 SGHAT and CDR2 FQNNGV. This CDR3 region has 17 residues. A TCRbeta library incorporating unique molecular identifiers was prepared. From the PCR reads, TCRdb called clonotypes with MiXCR, one entry per CDR3 protein. This table has about 500,000 distinct CDR3 sequences, about 33% appearing once. The chain links TRBV11-2 to TRBJ2-7, with TRBD2 identical over 13 bases. Sequenced here: PBMCs from the stem cell graft donor, sampled from the stem cell graft. This receptor was taken from a human donor who donated a stem cell graft to a child with aplastic anemia. The CDR3: CASSLGGLAGDLYEQYV. The CDR3 DNA reads TGTGCCAGCAGCTTGGGTGGACTAGCGGGAGATCTTTACGAGCAGTACGTC.